The source of this T cell receptor (beta chain) is a study of response to subunit inactivated influenza vaccine. TCRdb ran MiXCR on the RT-PCR reads and lists one entry per CDR3 protein. The data show approximately 230,000 distinct CDR3 sequences, 9.5% to 15% seen once. In germline, CDR1 is SGHRS, CDR2 YFSETQ. Unmatched junction bases numbered 8, after V lost 3 bases and J lost 3 bases. The CDR3 runs 16 residues. Study-level findings and limits: The authors proposed limited new T cell recruitment per seasonal influenza vaccination.

This clonotype was detected a few times. The antigen remains undetermined. The sequencing used non-naive T cells sorted from PBMCs, collected 14 to 15 days before vaccination. This rearrangement joins TRBV5-1 to TRBJ1-4; 7 bases are a match to TRBD1. The clonotype was recovered from a man aged 50-59 years who received an inactivated influenza vaccine. CDR3 nucleotides: TGCGCCAGCAGCTGGGGACAGAAGGCGGCTAATGAAAAACTGTTTTTT. The encoded protein is CASSWGQKAANEKLFF.